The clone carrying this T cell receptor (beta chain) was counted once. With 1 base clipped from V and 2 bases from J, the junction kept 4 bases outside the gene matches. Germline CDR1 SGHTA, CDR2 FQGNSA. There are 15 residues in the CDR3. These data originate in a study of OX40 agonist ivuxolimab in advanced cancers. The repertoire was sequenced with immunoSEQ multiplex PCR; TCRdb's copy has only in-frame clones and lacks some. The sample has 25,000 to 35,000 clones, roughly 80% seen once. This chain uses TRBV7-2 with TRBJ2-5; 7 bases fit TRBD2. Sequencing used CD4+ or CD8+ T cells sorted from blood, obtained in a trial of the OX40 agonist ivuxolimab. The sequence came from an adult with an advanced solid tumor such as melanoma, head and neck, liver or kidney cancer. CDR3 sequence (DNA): TGTGCCAGCAGCTTAGAGGGGACTACTCAAGAGACCCAGTACTTC. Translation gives CASSLEGTTQETQYF.